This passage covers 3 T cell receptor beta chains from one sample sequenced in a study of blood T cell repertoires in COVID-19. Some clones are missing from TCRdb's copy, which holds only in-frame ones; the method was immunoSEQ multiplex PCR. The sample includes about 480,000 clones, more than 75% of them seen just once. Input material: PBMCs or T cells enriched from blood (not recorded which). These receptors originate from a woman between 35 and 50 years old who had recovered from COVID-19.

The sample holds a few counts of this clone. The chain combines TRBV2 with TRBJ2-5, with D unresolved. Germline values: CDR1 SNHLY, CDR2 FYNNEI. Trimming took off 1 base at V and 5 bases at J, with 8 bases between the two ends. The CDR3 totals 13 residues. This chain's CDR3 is CASSEVELETQYF. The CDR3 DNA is TGTGCCAGCAGTGAAGTTGAGCTCGAGACCCAGTACTTC.

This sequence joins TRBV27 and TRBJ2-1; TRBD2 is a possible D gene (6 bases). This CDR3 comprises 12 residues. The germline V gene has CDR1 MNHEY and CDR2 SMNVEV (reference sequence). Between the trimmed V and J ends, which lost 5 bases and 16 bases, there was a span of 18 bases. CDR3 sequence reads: CASSGVGGVGFF. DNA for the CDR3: TGTGCCAGCAGTGGGGTGGGGGGAGTAGGTTTCTTC.

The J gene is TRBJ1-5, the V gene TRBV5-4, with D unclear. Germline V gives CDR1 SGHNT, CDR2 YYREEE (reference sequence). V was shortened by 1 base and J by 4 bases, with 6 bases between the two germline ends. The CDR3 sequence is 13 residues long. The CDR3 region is CASSLSGNQPQHF. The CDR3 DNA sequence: TGTGCCAGCAGCTTGAGCGGGAATCAGCCCCAGCATTTT.